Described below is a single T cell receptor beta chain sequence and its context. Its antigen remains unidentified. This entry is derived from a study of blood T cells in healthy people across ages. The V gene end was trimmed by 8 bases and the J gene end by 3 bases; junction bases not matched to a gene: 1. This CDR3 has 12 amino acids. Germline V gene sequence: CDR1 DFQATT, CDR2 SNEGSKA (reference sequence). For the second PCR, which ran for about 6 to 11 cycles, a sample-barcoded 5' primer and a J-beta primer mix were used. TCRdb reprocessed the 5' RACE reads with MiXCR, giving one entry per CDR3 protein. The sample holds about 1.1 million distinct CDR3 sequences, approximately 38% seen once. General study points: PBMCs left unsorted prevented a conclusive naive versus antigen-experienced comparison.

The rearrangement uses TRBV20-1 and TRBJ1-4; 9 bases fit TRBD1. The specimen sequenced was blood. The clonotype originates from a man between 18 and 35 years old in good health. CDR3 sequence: CSHRGPNEKLFF. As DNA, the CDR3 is TGCAGTCACAGGGGGCCTAATGAAAAACTGTTTTTT.